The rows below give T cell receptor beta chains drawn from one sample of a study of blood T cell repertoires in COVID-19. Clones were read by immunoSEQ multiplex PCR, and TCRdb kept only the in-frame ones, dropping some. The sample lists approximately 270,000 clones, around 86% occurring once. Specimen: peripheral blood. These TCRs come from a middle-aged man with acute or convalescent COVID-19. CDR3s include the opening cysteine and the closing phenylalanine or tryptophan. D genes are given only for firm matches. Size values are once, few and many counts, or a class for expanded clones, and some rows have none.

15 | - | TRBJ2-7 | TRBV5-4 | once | CASSLRASGDDEQYF | TGTGCCAGCAGCTTGAGGGCGTCGGGGGACGACGAGCAGTACTTC
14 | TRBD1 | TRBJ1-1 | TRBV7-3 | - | CASSFAGTGTEAFF | TGTGCCAGCAGCTTCGCCGGGACAGGCACTGAAGCTTTCTTT
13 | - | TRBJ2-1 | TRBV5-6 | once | CASSLPGDNEQFF | TGTGCCAGCAGCTTACCCGGTGACAATGAGCAGTTCTTC
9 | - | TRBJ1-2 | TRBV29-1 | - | CSVEEGYTF | TGCAGCGTTGAGGAGGGCTACACCTTC
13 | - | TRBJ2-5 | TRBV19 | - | CAVGTPPRETQYF | TGTGCTGTAGGGACTCCTCCACGGGAGACCCAGTACTTC
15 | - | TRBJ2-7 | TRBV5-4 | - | CASSFGSVSSYEQYF | TGTGCCAGCAGCTTTGGTAGCGTGAGCTCCTACGAGCAGTACTTC
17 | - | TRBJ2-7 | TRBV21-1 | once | CASSLRGGSSHSYEQYF | TGTGCCAGCAGCTTAAGGGGGGGCAGCTCCCACTCCTACGAGCAGTACTTC
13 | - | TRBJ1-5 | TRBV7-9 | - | CASSSLGGEPQHF | TGTGCCAGCAGTTCTCTAGGGGGGGAGCCCCAGCATTTT
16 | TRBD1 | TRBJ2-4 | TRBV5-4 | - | CASSSGQEVAKNIQYF | TGTGCCAGCAGCTCAGGACAGGAGGTAGCCAAAAACATTCAGTACTTC
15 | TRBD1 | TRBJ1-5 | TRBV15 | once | CATSRDDRVGQPQHF | TGTGCCACCAGCAGAGATGACAGGGTGGGTCAGCCCCAGCATTTT
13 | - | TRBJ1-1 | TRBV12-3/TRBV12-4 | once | CASSLGADTEAFF | TGTGCCAGCAGTTTAGGAGCTGACACTGAAGCTTTCTTT
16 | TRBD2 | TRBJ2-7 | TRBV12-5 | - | CASGLVSGGSPYEQYF | TGTGCTAGTGGTTTGGTCAGCGGGGGCTCCCCCTACGAGCAGTACTTC
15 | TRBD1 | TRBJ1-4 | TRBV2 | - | CASSRQGPTNEKLFF | TGTGCCAGCAGTCGACAGGGGCCGACTAATGAAAAACTGTTTTTT
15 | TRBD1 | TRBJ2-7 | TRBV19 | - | CASSLWQGVAYEQYF | TGTGCCAGTAGTCTTTGGCAGGGGGTCGCCTACGAGCAGTACTTC
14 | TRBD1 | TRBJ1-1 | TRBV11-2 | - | CASSIQRGRTEAFF | TGTGCCAGCAGCATACAGAGGGGGCGAACTGAAGCTTTCTTT
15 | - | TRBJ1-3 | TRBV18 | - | CASSPGQGPGNTIYF | TGTGCCAGCTCACCAGGGCAGGGCCCCGGAAACACCATATATTTT
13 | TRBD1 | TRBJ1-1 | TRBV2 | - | CASSRDREPEAFF | TGTGCCAGCAGTCGGGACAGGGAGCCTGAAGCTTTCTTT
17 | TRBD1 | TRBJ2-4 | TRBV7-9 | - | CASSLLETGLAKNIQYF | TGTGCCAGCAGCTTGTTGGAGACAGGGTTAGCCAAAAACATTCAGTACTTC
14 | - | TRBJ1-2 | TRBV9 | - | CASSADGGIYGYTF | TGTGCCAGCAGCGCGGACGGGGGAATCTATGGCTACACCTTC
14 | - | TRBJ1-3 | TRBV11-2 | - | CASSFRSSGNTIYF | TGTGCCAGCAGCTTTAGAAGCTCTGGAAACACCATATATTTT
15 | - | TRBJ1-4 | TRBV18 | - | CASSLSTGLGEKLFF | TGTGCCAGCTCCCTCTCTACAGGGTTGGGTGAAAAACTGTTTTTT
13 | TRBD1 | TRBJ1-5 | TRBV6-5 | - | CASSRDRNQPQHF | TGTGCCAGCAGTAGGGACAGAAATCAGCCCCAGCATTTT
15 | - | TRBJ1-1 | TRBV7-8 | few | CASSPRGEAGTEAFF | TGTGCCAGCAGCCCCCGAGGGGAGGCGGGTACTGAAGCTTTCTTT
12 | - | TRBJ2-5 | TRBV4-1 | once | CASSPSRETQYF | TGCGCCAGCAGCCCTTCTAGAGAGACCCAGTACTTC
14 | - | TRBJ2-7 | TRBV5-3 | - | CARTLMLTYSGQYF | TGTGCCAGAACCCTTATGTTAACGTACTCTGGGCAGTACTTC
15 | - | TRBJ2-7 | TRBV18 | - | CASSPLKGLSYEQYF | TGTGCCAGCTCCCCTCTAAAGGGGCTCTCCTACGAGCAGTACTTC
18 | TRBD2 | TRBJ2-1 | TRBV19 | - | CASSMTGLAGGRYNEQFF | TGTGCCAGTAGTATGACGGGACTAGCGGGGGGGAGGTACAATGAGCAGTTCTTC
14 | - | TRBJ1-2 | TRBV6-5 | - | CASSPTRGAHGYTF | TGTGCCAGCAGCCCAACTCGGGGTGCTCATGGCTACACCTTC
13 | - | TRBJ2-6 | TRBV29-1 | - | CSFQGSGANVLTF | TGCAGCTTTCAGGGTTCTGGGGCCAACGTCCTGACTTTC
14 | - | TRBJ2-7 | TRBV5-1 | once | CASSSPGHIYEQYF | TGCGCCAGCAGCTCACCGGGACATATCTACGAGCAGTACTTC
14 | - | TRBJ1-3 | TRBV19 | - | CASKGLSSGNTIYF | TGTGCCAGTAAGGGGCTGAGCTCTGGAAACACCATATATTTT
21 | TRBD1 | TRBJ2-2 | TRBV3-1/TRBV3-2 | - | CAEPAAPAPGQGKGKPGELFF | TGTGCCGAGCCAGCAGCCCCGGCCCCAGGACAGGGGAAAGGAAAGCCCGGGGAGCTGTTTTTT
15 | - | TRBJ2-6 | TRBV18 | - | CASSPSASGANVLTF | TGTGCCAGCTCACCAAGCGCCTCTGGGGCCAACGTCCTGACTTTC
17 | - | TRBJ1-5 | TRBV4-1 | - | CASSQPLQGPSNQPQHF | TGCGCCAGCAGCCAACCGTTACAGGGCCCTAGCAATCAGCCCCAGCATTTT
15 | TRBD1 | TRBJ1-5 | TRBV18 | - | CASSPGAGGLQPQHF | TGTGCCAGCTCACCAGGGGCAGGGGGACTTCAGCCCCAGCATTTT
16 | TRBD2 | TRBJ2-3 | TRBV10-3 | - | CAIRRTSGGYTDTQYF | TGTGCCATCAGGCGGACTAGCGGGGGGTACACAGATACGCAGTATTTT
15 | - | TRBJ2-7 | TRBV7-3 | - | CASSPGPPGSYEQYF | TGTGCCAGCAGCCCAGGACCCCCGGGGTCCTACGAGCAGTACTTC
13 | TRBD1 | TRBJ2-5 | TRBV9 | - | CASSRNTGGTQYF | TGTGCCAGCAGCCGTAACACAGGGGGGACCCAGTACTTC
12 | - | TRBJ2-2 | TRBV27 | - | CASSPQAGELFF | TGTGCCAGCAGTCCCCAGGCCGGGGAGCTGTTTTTT
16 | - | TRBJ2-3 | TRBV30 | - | CAWSGSWGGLTDTQYF | TGTGCCTGGAGTGGTTCCTGGGGGGGGCTCACAGATACGCAGTATTTT
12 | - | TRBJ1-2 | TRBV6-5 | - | CASTNGGYGYTF | TGTGCCAGCACTAATGGGGGGTATGGCTACACCTTC
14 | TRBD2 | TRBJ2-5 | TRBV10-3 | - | CAISVSGGAETQYF | TGTGCCATCAGTGTTAGCGGGGGGGCCGAGACCCAGTACTTC
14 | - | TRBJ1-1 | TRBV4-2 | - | CASSQAPVNTEAFF | TGTGCCAGCAGCCAAGCTCCCGTGAACACTGAAGCTTTCTTT
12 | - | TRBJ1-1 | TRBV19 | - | CASWYGNTEAFF | TGTGCCAGTTGGTACGGGAACACTGAAGCTTTCTTT
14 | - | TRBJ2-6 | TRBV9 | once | CASSVRAGANVLTF | TGTGCCAGCAGCGTCAGGGCTGGGGCCAACGTCCTGACTTTC
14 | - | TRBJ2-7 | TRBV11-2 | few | CASSYAGVAYEQYF | TGTGCCAGCAGCTACGCCGGGGTTGCCTACGAGCAGTACTTC
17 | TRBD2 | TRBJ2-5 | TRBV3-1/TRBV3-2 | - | CASSQVRASGGGETQYF | TGTGCCAGCAGCCAAGTGAGGGCTAGCGGGGGGGGAGAGACCCAGTACTTC
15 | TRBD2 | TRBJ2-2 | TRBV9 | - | CASTLSGGATGELFF | TGTGCCAGCACCCTTAGCGGGGGGGCCACCGGGGAGCTGTTTTTT
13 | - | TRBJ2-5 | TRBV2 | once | CASSGRGRETQYF | TGTGCCAGCAGCGGCAGGGGCCGAGAGACCCAGTACTTC
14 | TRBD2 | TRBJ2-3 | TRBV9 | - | CASSVRGDTDTQYF | TGTGCCAGCAGCGTGCGGGGGGACACAGATACGCAGTATTTT
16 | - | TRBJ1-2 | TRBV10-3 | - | CAISEIEGSGLYGYTF | TGTGCCATCAGTGAAATAGAAGGGAGCGGGCTTTATGGCTACACCTTC
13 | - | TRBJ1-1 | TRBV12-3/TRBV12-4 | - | CASSFTRKTEAFF | TGTGCCAGCAGCTTTACGCGGAAGACTGAAGCTTTCTTT
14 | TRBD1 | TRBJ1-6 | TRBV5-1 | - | CASSWTGAKEPLHF | TGCGCCAGCAGCTGGACAGGGGCAAAAGAACCCCTCCACTTT
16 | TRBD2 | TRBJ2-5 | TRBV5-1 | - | CASSLVAGGPPETQYF | TGCGCCAGCAGCTTGGTAGCGGGGGGGCCCCCAGAGACCCAGTACTTC
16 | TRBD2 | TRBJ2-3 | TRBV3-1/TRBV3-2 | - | CASSQTSGGAQDTQYF | TGTGCCAGCAGCCAAACTAGCGGGGGGGCGCAAGATACGCAGTATTTT